This TCR beta chain appears in the sequencing data of a study of blood T cells in healthy people across ages. CDR3 length equals 14 residues. Turning to this clonotype: Its antigen is not identified.

Peripheral blood samples of roughly 10 milliliters were drawn from each donor. Study conclusions and caveats: The donors' CMV status was not determined, possibly confounding changes in expanded clonotypes. Long-lived donors had more naive CD4+ cells and higher diversity than aged donors. Estimated diversity that came from one million T cells was considered an underestimate.

Through a sample-barcoded 5' primer and a J-beta primer mix, a second PCR was run for roughly 7 to 12 cycles. TCRdb passed the 5' RACE reads through MiXCR, listing each CDR3 protein once. The sample comprises 950,000 to 1,200,000 distinct CDR3 sequences, approximately 38% of which are singletons, and approximately 14% rests with the top ten. The chain carries TRBV12-3 or TRBV12-4 and TRBJ2-4; D is unresolved. The J call may be faulty, since TRBJ2-7 better matches the DNA end. The material sequenced was blood. The receptor comes from a man aged 18 to 30 in good health. The CDR3 loop reads CASSVKFPSYEQYF. For the CDR3, the DNA is TGTGCCAGCAGTGTTAAGTTCCCCTCGTACGAGCAGTACTTC.